Each of the 28 T cell receptor beta chains below was sequenced from the same sample in a study of CD8 T cells in ankylosing spondylitis. TCRdb used MiXCR to reprocess the 5' RACE reads, holding one entry per CDR3 protein. The table has 240,000 or so distinct CDR3 sequences, approximately 9% seen once. Sequencing was carried out using blood, either unsorted or a sorted T cell fraction (not recorded which). The receptors here all came from a male donor with ankylosing spondylitis or in good health (not recorded which).

This clonotype was observed a few times. CDR3 sequence reads: CASSQGSQATNEKLFF. CDR3 coding DNA: TGCGCCAGCAGCCAGGGGTCGCAGGCCACCAATGAAAAACTGTTTTTT. V and J are TRBV4-1 and TRBJ1-4; D gene uncertain. Germline V CDR1 and CDR2: MGHRA, YSYEKL. The CDR3 has 16 residues. Trimming removed 3 bases from V and 5 bases from J, with 16 bases in between.

This clonotype was detected many times. The V call is TRBV5-1, the J call TRBJ1-1; 8 positions match TRBD1. The V segment lost 4 bases and the J segment 2 bases; nucleotides outside the gene matches: 4. This CDR3 has 14 residues. CDR1 is SGHRS and CDR2 is YFSETQ in the germline V gene. DNA for the CDR3: TGCGCCAGCAGCCGACAGGGGCCAAACACTGAAGCTTTCTTT. Its protein is CASSRQGPNTEAFF.

DNA for the CDR3: TGTGCCAGCAGTTCCGGAGCGGGAGCCGGGCACGAGCAGTACTTC. It encodes CASSSGAGAGHEQYF. This chain connects TRBV12-3 or TRBV12-4 to TRBJ2-7; 8 bases match TRBD2. This CDR3 contains 15 residues. The ends lost 4 bases at V and 5 bases at J; junction bases unmatched: 10.

This clonotype has ten or more counts. The chain has TRBV11-2 and TRBJ2-1, with D perhaps assigned TRBD1 or TRBD2 (6 bases each). The CDR3 is 17 residues long. V lost 4 bases to trimming and J lost 5 bases, with 21 bases between them. Germline CDR1 reads SGHAT; CDR2 reads FQNNGV. CDR3: CASSYARGGIFHNEQFF. CDR3 sequence (DNA): TGTGCCAGCAGCTACGCCCGAGGGGGGATTTTCCACAATGAGCAGTTCTTC.

The CDR3 protein is CSARGGGGGYTF. The CDR3 coding sequence is TGCAGTGCTAGAGGAGGAGGGGGTGGCTACACCTTC. The rearrangement uses TRBV20-1 and TRBJ1-2; D perhaps matches TRBD1 (6 bases). V was clipped by 1 base and J by 7 bases, with 10 bases between them. In germline, CDR1 is DFQATT, CDR2 SNEGSKA (reference sequence). The CDR3 has 12 residues.

This clonotype has a count of ten or more. The chain is built from TRBV7-2 and TRBJ1-5; D gene uncertain. CDR3 length: 15 residues. The germline V gene has CDR1 SGHTA and CDR2 FQGNSA. V lost 4 bases to trimming and J lost 3 bases, with 13 bases between them. In nucleotides, the CDR3 is TGTGCCAGCAGCTCCCCGGGAGTGGTCAATCAGCCCCAGCATTTT. This translates into CASSSPGVVNQPQHF.

This clonotype appeared many times. This sequence joins TRBV10-3 and TRBJ2-3, with TRBD1 matching 10 bases. Looked up from germline, CDR1 is ENHRY and CDR2 is SYGVKD. Trimming took 6 bases from V and 0 from J; bases not matched to a gene: 3. The CDR3 runs to 15 residues. CDR3 region: CAIRGQGTSTDTQYF. In DNA form, the CDR3 reads TGTGCCATCAGGGGACAGGGGACTAGCACAGATACGCAGTATTTT.

This clonotype was observed many times. For the CDR3, the DNA is TGTGCCACCGCCGGGGACAGGGGAAGCCTATCACCCCTCCACTTT. Protein sequence: CATAGDRGSLSPLHF. The chain uses TRBV15 and TRBJ1-6; 10 bases align to TRBD1. The CDR3 spans 15 residues. V gave up 8 bases and J gave up 10 bases; unmatched junction bases: 11. CDR1 LNHNV and CDR2 YYDKDF come from the germline V gene (reference sequence). The variable domain in full, completed from reference TRBV15 and TRBJ1-6, reads DAMVIQNPRYQVTQFGKPVTLSCSQTLNHNVMYWYQQKSSQAPKLLFHYYDKDFNNEADTPDNFQSRRPNTSFCFLDIRSPGLGDTAMYLCATAGDRGSLSPLHFGNGTRLTVT.

This clonotype was detected ten times or more. The chain uses TRBV2 and TRBJ2-3; 8 positions agree with TRBD2. V lost 6 bases, J lost 1 base, and 12 bases stayed unmatched. The germline CDR1 and CDR2 sequences are SNHLY and FYNNEI. The CDR3 totals 17 residues. CDR3 protein: CASRREAIAGGTDTQYF. In DNA form, the CDR3 reads TGTGCCAGCAGGCGGGAGGCCATCGCCGGGGGCACAGATACGCAGTATTTT.

This clonotype has ten or more counts. The chain combines TRBV20-1 with TRBJ2-6; tentatively, D is TRBD1 (6 bases). Germline V gene lookup returns CDR1 DFQATT and CDR2 SNEGSKA (reference sequence). V dropped 6 bases and J dropped 2 bases, with 11 bases sitting between them. The CDR3 has 14 amino acids. The CDR3 DNA sequence: TGCAGTGCCGTGGGGGCGCCTGGGGCCAACGTCCTGACTTTC. This codes for CSAVGAPGANVLTF.

This clonotype was picked up many times. The chain recombines TRBV11-2 with TRBJ2-3, with 9 bases lining up with TRBD2. Germline lookup yields CDR1 SGHAT and CDR2 FQNNGV. CDR3 length: 17 residues. With 2 bases clipped from V and 4 bases from J, the junction kept 10 bases outside the gene matches. CDR3 residues: CASSLLALAGIADTQYF. DNA of the CDR3: TGTGCCAGCAGCTTATTAGCGCTAGCGGGGATTGCAGATACGCAGTATTTT.

This clonotype was recorded at least ten times. V and J are TRBV12-3 or TRBV12-4 and TRBJ2-3; 9 nucleotides line up with TRBD2. The CDR3 has 16 residues. V was clipped by 6 bases and J by 4 bases; unmatched bases: 11. The CDR3 DNA follows: TGTGCCAGCAGCTCCCCCGTAGCGGGAGCCCCAGATACGCAGTATTTT. It encodes CASSSPVAGAPDTQYF.

This clonotype was found many times. V is TRBV20-1 and J is TRBJ1-3, with no clear D. Trimming left V 0 bases short and J 2 bases short, with 8 bases between. The CDR3 runs to 14 residues. Per germline, CDR1 DFQATT and CDR2 SNEGSKA (reference sequence). The CDR3 loop is CSARDVGTGNTIYF. CDR3 nucleotide sequence: TGCAGTGCTAGAGATGTGGGGACTGGAAACACCATATATTTT.

This clonotype has at least ten counts. J is TRBJ2-2 and V is TRBV20-1, with TRBD2 matching 8 bases. Unmatched junction bases numbered 10, after V lost 0 bases and J lost 4 bases. This CDR3 has 17 residues. Germline V lookup: CDR1 DFQATT, CDR2 SNEGSKA (reference sequence). The CDR3 spells CSAREAAGERGTGELFF. The CDR3 DNA reads TGCAGTGCTAGAGAGGCAGCGGGAGAAAGGGGCACCGGGGAGCTGTTTTTT.

This clonotype was seen repeatedly, ten times or more. The V call is TRBV29-1, the J call TRBJ2-3; 7 positions agree with TRBD1. There are 15 residues in the CDR3. Per germline, CDR1 SQVTM and CDR2 ANQGSEA. V trimming: 5 bases; J trimming: 4 bases; junction bases outside the gene matches: 12. CDR3 DNA sequence: TGCAGCGTTAGCCGGCTCACAGGGGTGGCAGATACGCAGTATTTT. Protein sequence: CSVSRLTGVADTQYF.

This clonotype was detected many times. The chain uses TRBV28 and TRBJ1-2; a possible D gene is TRBD1 (6 bases). Germline loops: CDR1 MDHEN, CDR2 SYDVKM. CDR3 length equals 14 residues. Trimming took off 3 bases at V and 5 bases at J, with 13 bases between the two ends. CDR3 nucleotides: TGTGCCAGCAGTTTCCCGGACAGTTATTATGGCTACACCTTC. This sequence encodes CASSFPDSYYGYTF.

This clonotype occurred many times. The rearrangement links TRBV13 to TRBJ2-1; D gene uncertain. V gave up 5 bases and J gave up 9 bases, with 8 bases separating them. The germline gives CDR1 PRHDT, CDR2 FYEKMQ (reference sequence). The CDR3 is 11 amino acids. CDR3 coding DNA: TGTGCCAGCAGCGCTAGTGTTGAGCAGTTCTTC. It specifies CASSASVEQFF.

This clonotype showed up just once. A read error may explain this, as a much larger clone is one base away. The chain employs TRBV4-2 and TRBJ2-1; TRBD2 matches at 10 bases. Germline V gene sequence: CDR1 LGHNA, CDR2 YNFKEQ. CDR3 size: 15 residues. The CDR3 protein is CARSQESSGRNEQFF. In DNA form, the CDR3 reads TGTGCCAGAAGCCAAGAGAGTAGCGGGAGGAATGAGCAGTTCTTC.

Ten or more counts support this clonotype. This chain links TRBV29-1 with TRBJ2-1; 13 nucleotides align to TRBD2. The V gene's germline CDR1 is SQVTM and CDR2 ANQGSEA. This CDR3 region has 13 residues. V shed 5 bases and J 8 bases; nucleotides not matched to a gene: 3. DNA of the CDR3: TGCAGCGTTACTAGCGGGAGGGCCTATGAGCAGTTCTTC. Residues: CSVTSGRAYEQFF.

There are many counts of this clonotype. The rearrangement joins TRBV5-1 to TRBJ1-1; D is unresolved. Germline V gene lookup returns CDR1 SGHRS and CDR2 YFSETQ. The CDR3 runs to 15 residues. V was cut by 0 bases and J by 2 bases, with 11 bases left in between. CDR3 nucleotides: TGCGCCAGCAGCTTGGTAGGTGTCGGAAACACTGAAGCTTTCTTT. Encoded protein: CASSLVGVGNTEAFF.

This clonotype was detected many times. CDR3 loop: CASSLATGGSNSPLHF. The CDR3 DNA follows: TGTGCCAGCAGCTTGGCGACAGGGGGGAGTAATTCACCCCTCCACTTT. The J gene is TRBJ1-6, the V gene TRBV11-1; 9 bases line up with TRBD1. The germline V gene encodes CDR1 SGHAT and CDR2 FQDESV (reference sequence). The CDR3 consists of 16 residues. The V gene end was trimmed by 3 bases and the J gene end by 6 bases; junction bases not matched to a gene: 6.

The CDR3 loop reads CSAPRADGETQYF. Written as DNA, the CDR3 is TGCAGTGCTCCCCGGGCGGACGGGGAGACCCAGTACTTC. This chain uses TRBV20-1 with TRBJ2-5; D is undetermined. There are 13 residues in the CDR3. V was trimmed by 5 bases and J by 5 bases, leaving 15 bases between them. The germline CDR1 and CDR2 sequences are DFQATT and SNEGSKA (reference sequence).

V is TRBV14 and J is TRBJ1-2; 7 nucleotides match TRBD1. The CDR3 contains 14 residues. V lost 2 bases and J lost 4; bases outside the gene matches: 4. The germline gives CDR1 SGHDN, CDR2 FVKESK. Here the CDR3 reads CASSQPGQPYGYTF. The CDR3 DNA reads TGTGCCAGCAGCCAACCGGGACAGCCCTATGGCTACACCTTC.

The V and J genes are TRBV4-2 and TRBJ2-5; D might be TRBD2 (6 bases). The V end was cut by 1 base, the J end by 5 bases, with 11 bases between. The V gene's germline CDR1 is LGHNA and CDR2 YNFKEQ. The CDR3 has 14 residues. The CDR3 is CASSQGSREETQYF. In DNA, the CDR3 is TGTGCCAGCAGCCAAGGATCCCGGGAGGAGACCCAGTACTTC.

In its sample, this clonotype was seen many times. The V and J genes are TRBV9 and TRBJ1-1; 7 bases match TRBD1. V was pared by 4 bases and J by 3 bases, with 6 bases of the junction left unmatched. CDR1 is SGDLS, CDR2 YYNGEE, per germline. CDR3 size: 14 residues. Here the CDR3 DNA reads TGTGCCAGCAGCCAGGGACAGTCCTACACTGAAGCTTTCTTT. This codes for CASSQGQSYTEAFF. The variable domain in full, completed from reference TRBV9 and TRBJ1-1, reads DSGVTQTPKHLITATGQRVTLRCSPRSGDLSVYWYQQSLDQGLQFLIQYYNGEERAKGNILERFSAQQFPDLHSELNLSSLELGDSALYFCASSQGQSYTEAFFGQGTRLTVV.

At least ten counts were recorded for this clonotype. One end of the junction is discordant with germline, which a read error may explain. The chain carries TRBV27 and TRBJ2-6, with 9 bases identical to TRBD1. The CDR3 sequence is 14 residues long. Germline V gene data show CDR1 as MNHEY and CDR2 as SMNVEV (reference sequence). The CDR3 reads CASSLRGQGTGLDF. The CDR3 bases are TGTGCCAGCAGTTTACGGGGCCAAGGGACAGGGCTTGATTTC.

This clonotype was seen only a few times. The chain combines TRBV7-9 with TRBJ1-2; the match to TRBD1 covers 9 bases. Germline loops: CDR1 SEHNR, CDR2 FQNEAQ (reference sequence). The length of the CDR3 is 16 residues. The V gene end was trimmed by 5 bases and the J gene end by 1 base; junction bases not matched to a gene: 8. DNA of the CDR3: TGTGCCAGCAGCCCGCGGGACAGGGACCATAACTATGGCTACACCTTC. Protein sequence: CASSPRDRDHNYGYTF.

This clonotype came up many times. This chain joins TRBV24-1 and TRBJ1-1, with D possibly being TRBD1 (5 bases). Trimming took off 5 bases at V and 7 bases at J, with 7 bases between the two ends. The CDR3 is made up of 11 amino acids. CDR1 and CDR2 (germline): KGHDR, SFDVKD. CDR3 DNA: TGTGCCACCAGTGTGGGGGGTGAAGCTTTCTTT. Protein sequence: CATSVGGEAFF.